This passage covers 5 T cell receptor beta chains from one sample sequenced in a study of shared clonotypes between healthy human individuals. Clones were sequenced by immunoSEQ multiplex PCR, and TCRdb holds only the in-frame ones, with some missing. The repertoire includes fewer than 1.8 million clones, about 98.5% of them detected once, and around 0.38% sits in the top ten. Sequenced sample: naive CD4+ T cells sorted from blood. Sample subset: CD45RA+ positively selected. All receptors derive from a man between 25 and 39 years old in good health.

This chain joins TRBV2 and TRBJ1-1; TRBD1 aligns across 7 bases. CDR3 size: 16 residues. The V segment lost 5 bases and the J segment 4 bases; nucleotides outside the gene matches: 13. Per germline, CDR1 SNHLY and CDR2 FYNNEI. For the CDR3, the DNA is TGTGCCAGCAGTCCCCGAGGGACAGTCCAGGCCACTGAAGCTTTCTTT. Translated, it gives CASSPRGTVQATEAFF. The full variable domain, completed using reference TRBV2 and TRBJ1-1, is EPEVTQTPSHQVTQMGQEVILRCVPISNHLYFYWYRQILGQKVEFLVSFYNNEISEKSEIFDDQFSVERPDGSNFTLKIRSTKLEDSAMYFCASSPRGTVQATEAFFGQGTRLTVV.

Remarks on this clone: This same CDR3 is encoded by further DNA sequences in the sample. The rearrangement uses TRBV5-4 and TRBJ2-7; TRBD1 matches at 8 bases. The V gene end was trimmed by 3 bases and the J gene end by 4 bases; junction bases not matched to a gene: 6. This CDR3 has 14 amino acids. The germline V gene encodes CDR1 SGHNT and CDR2 YYREEE (reference sequence). Here the CDR3 reads CASSSGQGRYEQYF. In DNA, the CDR3 is TGTGCCAGCAGCTCCGGACAGGGCCGATACGAGCAGTACTTC.

The chain employs TRBV7-2 and TRBJ2-7; tentative D call: TRBD1 (7 bases). The CDR3 extends over 14 amino acids. V lost 5 bases to trimming and J lost 3 bases, with 14 bases between them. The germline CDR1 and CDR2 sequences are SGHTA and FQGNSA. The CDR3, as DNA: TGTGCCAGCAGCCCCCAGGGGGGAGACTACGAGCAGTACTTC. Translating it yields CASSPQGGDYEQYF. The full variable domain, completed using reference TRBV7-2 and TRBJ2-7, is GAGVSQSPSNKVTEKGKDVELRCDPISGHTALYWYRQSLGQGLEFLIYFQGNSAPDKSGLPSDRFSAERTGGSVSTLTIQRTQQEDSAVYLCASSPQGGDYEQYFGPGTRLTVT.

V usage is TRBV18 and J usage is TRBJ2-7, with D unclear. Germline V lookup: CDR1 KGHSH, CDR2 LQKENI. Trimming removed 0 bases from V and 12 bases from J, with 15 bases in between. The CDR3 is made up of 13 amino acids. CDR3 coding DNA: TGTGCCAGCTCACCACCCTCGCCGCCGGGCCGGTACTTC. It encodes CASSPPSPPGRYF.

Note on this clone: The same CDR3 also results from other DNA sequences found in this sample. The V gene is TRBV5-1, the J gene TRBJ2-7, with unresolved D. Germline CDR1 is SGHRS and CDR2 is YFSETQ. V gave up 1 base and J gave up 3 bases, with 11 bases separating them. The CDR3 loop spans 14 amino acids. This CDR3 reads CASSLQGQDYEQYF. In DNA form, the CDR3 reads TGCGCCAGCAGCTTGCAAGGGCAAGACTACGAGCAGTACTTC.